Listed here are 5 T cell receptor beta chains from one sample, sequenced in a study of blood T cell repertoires in COVID-19 (dated by TCRdb to the early 2020s). Libraries came from the immunoSEQ multiplex PCR assay. Held by TCRdb, this immuneACCESS table contains in-frame sequences only and omits some clones. Under half of the omission traces to an unresolved V gene where checked; the cause of the rest is unknown. In this sample the table shows around 64,000 clones, approximately 78% of which occur a single time. The top ten clones comprise about 12% of the sample. Specimen: peripheral blood. The receptors stem from a human donor in a cohort sampled during active COVID-19.

The chain is built from TRBV5-6 and TRBJ2-7, with 7 bases fitting TRBD1. The CDR3 covers 13 residues. CDR1 is SGHDT and CDR2 is YYEEEE in the germline V gene. The CDR3 region is CASSLAGWDSPKV. The CDR3 DNA reads as TGTGCCAGCAGCTTGGCCGGCTGGGACAGCCCGAAGGTC.

The chain combines TRBV21-1 with TRBJ2-7; TRBD2, the table's D call, lacks a check against the DNA. TRBV21-1 is noted as a pseudogene. The CDR3 consists of 16 residues. The CDR3 region is CASSKERGRAAYEQYF. CDR3 DNA sequence: TGTGCCAGCAGCAAAGAGCGGGGTAGGGCCGCCTACGAGCAGTACTTC.

The J gene is TRBJ2-1, the V gene TRBV10-1; 10 positions agree with TRBD1. Trimming cost V 8 bases and J 5 bases; bases outside gene matches: 6. In germline, CDR1 is WNHNN, CDR2 SYGVQD (reference sequence). This CDR3 is 14 amino acids long. CDR3 nucleotide sequence: TGCGCCAGCGGAAGGGACAGGGGCGACAATGAGCAGTTCTTC. Amino acids: CASGRDRGDNEQFF.

V and J are TRBV10-1 and TRBJ2-3; a weak D match, TRBD2 (6 bases). The CDR3 runs 14 residues. Trimming stripped 6 bases from V and 4 bases from J, with 14 bases between. Germline CDR1 and CDR2: WNHNN and SYGVQD (reference sequence). As DNA, the CDR3 is TGCGCCAGCAGCAGGACTAATGGAGCAGATACGCAGTATTTT. Its protein product is CASSRTNGADTQYF.

This rearrangement joins TRBV25-1 to TRBJ2-2, with 8 nucleotides matching TRBD1. The CDR3 consists of 16 residues. The V and J ends lost 8 bases and 5 bases, in that order; junction bases with no gene match: 13. Per the germline V gene, CDR1 is MGHDK and CDR2 is SYGVNS. The CDR3 region has the DNA TGTGCCAGCGCTGTGAGGACAGGGAGAGGGACCGGGGAGCTGTTTTTT. It specifies CASAVRTGRGTGELFF.